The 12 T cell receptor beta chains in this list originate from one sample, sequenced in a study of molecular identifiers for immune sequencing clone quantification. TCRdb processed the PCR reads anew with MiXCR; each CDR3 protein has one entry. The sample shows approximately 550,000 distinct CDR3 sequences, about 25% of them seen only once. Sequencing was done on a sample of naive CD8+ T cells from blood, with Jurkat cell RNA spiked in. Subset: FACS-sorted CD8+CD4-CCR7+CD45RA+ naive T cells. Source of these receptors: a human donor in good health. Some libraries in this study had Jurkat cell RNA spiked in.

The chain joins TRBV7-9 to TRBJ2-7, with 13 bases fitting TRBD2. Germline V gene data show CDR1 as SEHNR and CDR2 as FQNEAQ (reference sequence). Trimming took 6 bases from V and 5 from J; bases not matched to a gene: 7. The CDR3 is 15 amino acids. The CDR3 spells CASRPGLAGSHEQYF. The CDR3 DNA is TGTGCCAGCAGACCGGGACTAGCGGGATCCCACGAGCAGTACTTC.

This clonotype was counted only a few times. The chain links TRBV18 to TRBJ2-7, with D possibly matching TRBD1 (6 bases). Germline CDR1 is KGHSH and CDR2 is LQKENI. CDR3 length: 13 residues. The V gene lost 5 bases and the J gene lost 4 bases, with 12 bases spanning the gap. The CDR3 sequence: CASSDEQGYEQYF. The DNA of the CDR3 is TGTGCCAGCTCAGATGAACAGGGTTACGAGCAGTACTTC.

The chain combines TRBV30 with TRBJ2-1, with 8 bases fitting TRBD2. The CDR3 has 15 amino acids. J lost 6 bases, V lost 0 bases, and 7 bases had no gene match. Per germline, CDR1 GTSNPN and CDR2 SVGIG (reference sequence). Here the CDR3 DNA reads TGTGCCTGGAGTGTACATGGGGCGGGAGGCAATGAGCAGTTCTTC. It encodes CAWSVHGAGGNEQFF.

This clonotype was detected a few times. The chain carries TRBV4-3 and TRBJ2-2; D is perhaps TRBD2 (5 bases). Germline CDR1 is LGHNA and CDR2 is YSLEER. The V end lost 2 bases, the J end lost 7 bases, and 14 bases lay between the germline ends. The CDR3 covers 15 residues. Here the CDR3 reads CASSQTSRGHGELFF. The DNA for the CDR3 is TGCGCCAGCAGCCAAACCTCACGCGGGCACGGGGAGCTGTTTTTT.

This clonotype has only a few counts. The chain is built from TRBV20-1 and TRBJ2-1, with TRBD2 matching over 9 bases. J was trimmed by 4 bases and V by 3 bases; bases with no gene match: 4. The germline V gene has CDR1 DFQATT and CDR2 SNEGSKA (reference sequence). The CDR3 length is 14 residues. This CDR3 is CSAREREVYNEQFF. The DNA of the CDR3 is TGCAGTGCTAGGGAGCGGGAGGTTTACAATGAGCAGTTCTTC.

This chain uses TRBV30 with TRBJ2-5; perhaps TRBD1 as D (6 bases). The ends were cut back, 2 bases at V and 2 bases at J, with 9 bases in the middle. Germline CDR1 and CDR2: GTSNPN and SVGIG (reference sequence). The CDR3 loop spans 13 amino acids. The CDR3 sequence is CAWSTGNQETQYF. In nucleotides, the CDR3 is TGTGCCTGGAGTACAGGGAATCAAGAGACCCAGTACTTC. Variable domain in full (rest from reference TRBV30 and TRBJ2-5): SQTIHQWPATLVQPVGSPLSLECTVEGTSNPNLYWYRQAAGRGLQLLFYSVGIGQISSEVPQNLSASRPQDRQFILSSKKLLLSDSGFYLCAWSTGNQETQYFGPGTRLLVL.

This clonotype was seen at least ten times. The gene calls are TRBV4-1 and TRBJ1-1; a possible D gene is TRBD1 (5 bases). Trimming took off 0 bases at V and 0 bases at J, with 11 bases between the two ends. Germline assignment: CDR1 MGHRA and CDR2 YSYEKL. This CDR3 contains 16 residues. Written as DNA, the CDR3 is TGCGCCAGCAGCCAAGATCCAGGGCGGGTGAACACTGAAGCTTTCTTT. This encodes CASSQDPGRVNTEAFF.

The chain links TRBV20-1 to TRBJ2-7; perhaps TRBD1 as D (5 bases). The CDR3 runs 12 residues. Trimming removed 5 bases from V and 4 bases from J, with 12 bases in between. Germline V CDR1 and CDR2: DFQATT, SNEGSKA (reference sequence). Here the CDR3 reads CSAGVGAYEQYF. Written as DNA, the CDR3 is TGCAGTGCTGGGGTAGGGGCATACGAGCAGTACTTC.

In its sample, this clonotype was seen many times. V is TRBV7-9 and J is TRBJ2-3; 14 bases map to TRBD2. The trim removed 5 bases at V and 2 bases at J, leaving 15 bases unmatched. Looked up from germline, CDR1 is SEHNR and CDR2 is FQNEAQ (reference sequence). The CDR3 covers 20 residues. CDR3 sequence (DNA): TGTGCCAGCAGCCCCATTCCCGGGACTAGCGGGAGTAGTTTCACAGATACGCAGTATTTT. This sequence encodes CASSPIPGTSGSSFTDTQYF.

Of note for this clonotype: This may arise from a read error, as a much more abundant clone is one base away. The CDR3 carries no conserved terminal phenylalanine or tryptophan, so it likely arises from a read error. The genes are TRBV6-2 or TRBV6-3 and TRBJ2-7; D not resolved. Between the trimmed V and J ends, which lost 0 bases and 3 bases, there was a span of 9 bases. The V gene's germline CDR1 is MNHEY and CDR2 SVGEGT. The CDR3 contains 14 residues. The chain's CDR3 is CASSYSAASYEQYS. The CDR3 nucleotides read TGTGCCAGCAGTTACTCGGCAGCTAGCTACGAGCAGTACTCC.

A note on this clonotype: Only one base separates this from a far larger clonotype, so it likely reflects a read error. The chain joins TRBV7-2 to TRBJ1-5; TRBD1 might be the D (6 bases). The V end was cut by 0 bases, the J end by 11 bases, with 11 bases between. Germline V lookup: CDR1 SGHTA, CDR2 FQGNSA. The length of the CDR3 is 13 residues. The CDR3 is CASSLAGGQSQHF. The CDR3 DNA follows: TGTGCCAGCAGCTTAGCGGGGGGGCAGTCCCAGCATTTT. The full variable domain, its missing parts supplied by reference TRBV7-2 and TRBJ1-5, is GAGVSQSPSNKVTEKGKDVELRCDPISGHTALYWYRQSLGQGLEFLIYFQGNSAPDKSGLPSDRFSAERTGGSVSTLTIQRTQQEDSAVYLCASSLAGGQSQHFGDGTRLSIL.

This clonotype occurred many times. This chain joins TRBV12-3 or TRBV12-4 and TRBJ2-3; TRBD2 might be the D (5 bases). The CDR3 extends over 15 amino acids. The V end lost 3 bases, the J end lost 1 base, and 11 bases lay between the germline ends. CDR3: CASSFAEAGTDTQYF. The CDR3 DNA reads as TGTGCCAGCAGTTTCGCGGAGGCCGGCACAGATACGCAGTATTTT.